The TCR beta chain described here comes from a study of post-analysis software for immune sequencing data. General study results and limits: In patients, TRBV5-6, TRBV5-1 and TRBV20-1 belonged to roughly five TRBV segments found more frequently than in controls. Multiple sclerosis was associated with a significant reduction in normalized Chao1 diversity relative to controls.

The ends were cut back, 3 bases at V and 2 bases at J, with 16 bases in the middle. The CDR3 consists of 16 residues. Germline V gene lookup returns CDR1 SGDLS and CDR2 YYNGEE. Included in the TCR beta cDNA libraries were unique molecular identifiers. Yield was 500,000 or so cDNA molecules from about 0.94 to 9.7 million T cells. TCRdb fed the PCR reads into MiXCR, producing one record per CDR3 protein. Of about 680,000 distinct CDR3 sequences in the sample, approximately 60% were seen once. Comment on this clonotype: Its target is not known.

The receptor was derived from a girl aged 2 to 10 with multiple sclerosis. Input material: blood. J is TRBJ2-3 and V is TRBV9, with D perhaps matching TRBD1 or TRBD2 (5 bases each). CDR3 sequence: CASSAGRDPLTDTQYF. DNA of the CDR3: TGTGCCAGCAGCGCCGGCCGGGACCCCCTCACAGATACGCAGTATTTT. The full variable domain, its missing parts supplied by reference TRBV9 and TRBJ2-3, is DSGVTQTPKHLITATGQRVTLRCSPRSGDLSVYWYQQSLDQGLQFLIQYYNGEERAKGNILERFSAQQFPDLHSELNLSSLELGDSALYFCASSAGRDPLTDTQYFGPGTRLTVL.